This T cell receptor (beta chain) was obtained from a study of chemoradiotherapy in HPV16-positive cancers. Broader study findings: Non-HPV-specific T cells did not expand in tumors during treatment, whereas candidate HPV-specific clones and E7-related motifs did.

The table came from immunoSEQ multiplex PCR; TCRdb's copy has only in-frame clones and leaves some out. The table lists more than 10,000 clones, approximately 79% of them singletons. Details on this clone: The target antigen is unknown.

The sample was taken from a patient who underwent chemoradiotherapy. This clonotype originated in a human donor with HPV-associated anogenital cancer.

CDR3 residues: CATLHRGKMSSYNEQFF. The CDR3 bases are TGTGCCACCCTGCACAGGGGGAAGATGAGCTCCTACAATGAGCAGTTCTTC. This chain links TRBV27 with TRBJ2-1, with TRBD1 matching over 8 bases. There are 17 residues in the CDR3. The germline V gene has CDR1 MNHEY and CDR2 SMNVEV (reference sequence). With V trimmed by 10 bases and J by 0 bases, 14 bases remained unmatched.